This T cell receptor beta chain was identified during a study of cytomegalovirus exposure and HLA in healthy donors. General observations from the study: TCR beta chains associated with HLA were, in a later analysis, more clonally expanded than equally common others. Per a later analysis, 15,000 to 20,000 TCR beta sequences showed association with HLA alleles at 0.05 false discovery rate. Donor immune exposure was known only as CMV serostatus.

This clone has a handful of counts. What it recognizes is unknown. Germline V lookup: CDR1 MNHEY, CDR2 SVGAGI. The germline V and J ends were trimmed by 4 bases and 1 base, with 13 bases remaining between them. CDR3 length: 15 residues. PCR was performed using 60 Vbeta and 13 Jbeta primers. This table comes from immunoSEQ multiplex PCR, and its TCRdb copy is limited to in-frame clones, with some not included. The sample contains about 140,000 clones, 75% to 90% of which appear only once. The gene calls are TRBV6-5 and TRBJ2-5, with D tentatively TRBD2 (5 bases). Sequencing was carried out using PBMCs. This receptor was identified in a man in his forties in good health and CMV-seronegative. The CDR3 nucleotides read TGTGCCAGCAGTTGGTCCGGGGTCCTCCAAGAGACCCAGTACTTC. It is translated as CASSWSGVLQETQYF.